This TCR beta chain came from a study of long-term antiretroviral therapy in people with HIV. Turning to the study itself: It was about a decade before the 2015 immediate-ART recommendation that the earliest samples were taken.

Whole-study results and caveats: In HIV, the repertoires covered a tighter span of CDR3 lengths than in controls.

The CDR3 is 14 residues long. V lost 6 bases to trimming and J lost 1 base; unmatched junction nucleotides: 1. Germline loops: CDR1 LNHDA, CDR2 SQIVND (reference sequence). Version v3.0 of the immunoSEQ assay ran at survey level. Libraries were prepared by immunoSEQ multiplex PCR; TCRdb keeps only in-frame clonotypes and omits some of them. The profile shows 15,000 or so clones, 90% to 95% of them singletons. Details on this clone: Its target is not known.

The input for sequencing was unsorted PBMCs, taken about 6 years after starting antiretroviral therapy. This receptor was taken from a woman in her fifties or sixties with HIV. The chain couples TRBV19 to TRBJ1-5, with 9 bases that match TRBD1. The CDR3 sequence is CASRQGASNQPQHF. The CDR3 coding sequence is TGTGCCAGTAGACAGGGGGCGAGCAATCAGCCCCAGCATTTT.